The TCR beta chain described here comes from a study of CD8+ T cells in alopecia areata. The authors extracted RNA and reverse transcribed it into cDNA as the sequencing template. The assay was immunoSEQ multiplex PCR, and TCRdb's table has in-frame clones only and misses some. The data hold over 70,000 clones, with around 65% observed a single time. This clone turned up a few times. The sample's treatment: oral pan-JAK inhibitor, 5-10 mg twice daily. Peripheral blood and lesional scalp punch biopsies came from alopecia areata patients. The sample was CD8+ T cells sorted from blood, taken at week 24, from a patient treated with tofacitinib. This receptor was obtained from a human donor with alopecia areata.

Written as DNA, the CDR3 is TGCGCCAGCAGAAGCCAACTTCTCCTGCGGCAGTTCGGGCATCATGAGCAGTTCTTC. Amino acid sequence: CASRSQLLLRQFGHHEQFF. V gene TRBV4-1 combines with J gene TRBJ2-1; D uncertain. The CDR3 length is 19 residues. Germline values: CDR1 MGHRA, CDR2 YSYEKL. V was clipped by 6 bases and J by 8 bases, with 32 bases between them.